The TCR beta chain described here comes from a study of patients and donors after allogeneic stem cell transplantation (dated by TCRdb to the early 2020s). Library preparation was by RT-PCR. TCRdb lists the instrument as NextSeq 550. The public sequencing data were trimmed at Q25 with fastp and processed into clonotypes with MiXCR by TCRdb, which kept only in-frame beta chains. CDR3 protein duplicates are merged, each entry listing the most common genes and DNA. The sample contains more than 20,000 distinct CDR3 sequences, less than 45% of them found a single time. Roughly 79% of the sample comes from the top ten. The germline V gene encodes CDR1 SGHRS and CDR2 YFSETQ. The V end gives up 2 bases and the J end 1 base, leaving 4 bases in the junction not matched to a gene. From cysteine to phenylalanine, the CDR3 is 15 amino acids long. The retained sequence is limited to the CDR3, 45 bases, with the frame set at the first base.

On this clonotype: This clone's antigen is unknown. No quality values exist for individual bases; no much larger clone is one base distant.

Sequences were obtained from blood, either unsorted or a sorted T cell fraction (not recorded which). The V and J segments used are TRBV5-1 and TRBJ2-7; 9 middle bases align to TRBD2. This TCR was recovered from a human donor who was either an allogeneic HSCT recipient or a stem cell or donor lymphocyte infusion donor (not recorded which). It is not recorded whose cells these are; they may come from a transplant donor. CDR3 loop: CASSFSSGSSYEQYF. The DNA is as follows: TGCGCCAGCAGCTTCAGTAGCGGGAGTTCCTACGAGCAGTACTTC.